One sample yielded the 9 T cell receptor beta chains listed below, sequenced in a study of blood T cell repertoires in COVID-19. Measured with immunoSEQ multiplex PCR; TCRdb has only the in-frame clones, and not every one. The repertoire has 200,000 or so clones, 80% to 85% of them found once; the top ten carry roughly 5%. Sequencing input: peripheral blood. These receptor sequences come from a human donor in a cohort sampled during active COVID-19.

This clone was observed a handful of times. The chain is built from TRBV5-5 and TRBJ2-5, with TRBD2 matching 8 bases. The V gene's germline CDR1 is SGHKS and CDR2 YYEKEE (reference sequence). The CDR3 is 15 residues long. After removal of 0 bases from V and 4 bases from J, the junction contained 5 bases not matched to a gene. The CDR3 here is CASSLGALAGETQYF. In DNA, the CDR3 is TGTGCCAGCAGCTTGGGAGCGCTAGCGGGAGAGACCCAGTACTTC.

J is TRBJ2-2 and V is TRBV11-1, with D possibly matching TRBD1 (6 bases). V shed 4 bases and J shed 5 bases, with 8 bases lying between them. The CDR3 spans 13 residues. Germline-derived CDR1 and CDR2 are SGHAT and FQDESV (reference sequence). CDR3 bases: TGTGCCAGCAGCTCGGGACAAACCGGGGAGCTGTTTTTT. It encodes CASSSGQTGELFF.

This clone was seen just once. The J gene is TRBJ1-2, the V gene TRBV4-3, with D perhaps TRBD1 (5 bases). This CDR3 spans 15 amino acids. V lost 0 bases to trimming and J lost 4 bases, with 12 bases between them. CDR1 is LGHNA, CDR2 YSLEER, per germline. The CDR3 here is CASSQDVQDLYGYTF. Here the CDR3 DNA reads TGCGCCAGCAGCCAAGATGTACAGGACCTCTATGGCTACACCTTC.

This chain joins TRBV18 and TRBJ1-1; D might be TRBD1 (6 bases). CDR1 is KGHSH, CDR2 LQKENI, per germline. Trimming took 8 bases from V and 1 from J, leaving 11 bases between them. This CDR3 has 13 amino acids. CDR3 nucleotide sequence: TGTGCCAGCGCGACAGGTTCGAACACTGAAGCTTTCTTT. It yields the protein CASATGSNTEAFF.

The V call is TRBV5-1, the J call TRBJ2-5; TRBD2 agrees at 9 bases. This CDR3 is built from 17 residues. V was clipped by 2 bases and J by 5 bases; unmatched bases: 13. The germline gives CDR1 SGHRS, CDR2 YFSETQ. CDR3 amino acids: CASSFEGLAINTETQYF. Written as DNA, the CDR3 is TGCGCCAGCAGCTTTGAAGGACTAGCGATAAATACGGAGACCCAGTACTTC.

The genes are TRBV7-9 and TRBJ1-1; D ambiguous. Trimming took 1 base from V and 0 from J, leaving 9 bases between them. The CDR3 contains 15 residues. Germline CDR1 reads SEHNR; CDR2 reads FQNEAQ (reference sequence). For the CDR3, the DNA is TGTGCCAGCAGCTTAGGACGGGTAGTGAACACTGAAGCTTTCTTT. It specifies CASSLGRVVNTEAFF. The complete variable domain, with remaining parts taken from reference TRBV7-9 and TRBJ1-1, reads DTGVSQNPRHKITKRGQNVTFRCDPISEHNRLYWYRQTLGQGPEFLTYFQNEAQLEKSRLLSDRFSAERPKGSFSTLEIQRTEQGDSAMYLCASSLGRVVNTEAFFGQGTRLTVV.

The gene calls are TRBV19 and TRBJ1-1, with a tentative D call TRBD1 (5 bases). With 5 bases removed from V and 11 bases from J, the gap between germline ends came to 15 bases. Germline CDR1 and CDR2: LNHDA and SQIVND (reference sequence). This CDR3 has 12 amino acids. The chain's CDR3 is CASSLLGRLAFF. The CDR3 DNA reads TGTGCCAGTAGTTTGTTGGGGCGCCTGGCTTTCTTT.

In regard to this clone: An end of the junction does not agree with germline; a read error may underlie this. The chain employs TRBV12-3 or TRBV12-4 and TRBJ2-5; 7 nucleotides match TRBD2. This CDR3 has 13 amino acids. CDR3 nucleotides: TGTGCCAGCAGCCATGGGGGGGGAAAGAGGAGAGACTTC. Translated: CASSHGGGKRRDF.

The chain links TRBV27 to TRBJ2-7, with 10 positions matching TRBD2. The V segment lost 0 bases and the J segment 2 bases; nucleotides outside the gene matches: 13. CDR3 size: 19 residues. Looked up from germline, CDR1 is MNHEY and CDR2 is SMNVEV (reference sequence). CDR3 region: CASSLSFMASGRGAYEQYF. CDR3 DNA sequence: TGTGCCAGCAGTTTATCTTTCATGGCTAGCGGGAGAGGCGCCTACGAGCAGTACTTC.